The text below deals with one T cell receptor beta chain. What it recognizes is unknown. The data originate from a study of identifying expanded T cells in peripheral blood. General study points: Roughly two-week clone count variance significantly increased as total template count grew.

The CDR3 sequence is 14 residues long. Germline-derived CDR1 and CDR2 are MNHEY and SVGAGI. V lost 5 bases to trimming and J lost 1 base, with 11 bases between them. Profiled with immunoSEQ multiplex PCR; TCRdb holds only in-frame clones, not every one. The sample has some 77,000 clones; more than 75% are singletons. The receptor's source is a person between 18 and 75 years old in good health. V is TRBV6-5 and J is TRBJ1-1; D ambiguous. The specimen sequenced was blood. CDR3 nucleotide sequence: TGTGCCAGCAGTCTATCGGAACAGAACACTGAAGCTTTCTTT. Its translation is CASSLSEQNTEAFF.